This section outlines one T cell receptor beta chain sequence together with its context. Method: immunoSEQ multiplex PCR; TCRdb's copy keeps in-frame clones and lacks some. The repertoire consists of about 56,000 clones, with around 90% occurring once and the leading ten covering 20% to 25%. This record comes from a study of blood T cell repertoires in COVID-19. The germline V gene has CDR1 SGHRS and CDR2 YFSETQ. The trim removed 3 bases at V and 0 bases at J, leaving 9 bases unmatched. CDR3 length: 16 residues. V and J are TRBV5-1 and TRBJ2-7, with 7 bases fitting TRBD1. The source is a human donor in a cohort sampled during active COVID-19. Material: peripheral blood. The CDR3 reads CASSSQGMRSSYEQYF. The CDR3 coding sequence is TGCGCCAGCAGCTCACAGGGGATGCGTAGCTCCTACGAGCAGTACTTC.